This T cell receptor beta chain comes out of a study of patients and donors after allogeneic stem cell transplantation. One entry per CDR3 protein results from TCRdb running MiXCR on the RT-PCR reads. The sample holds 800,000 to 1,000,000 distinct CDR3 sequences; roughly 18% are singletons and the top ten take around 6%. The CDR3 has 13 residues. Trimming took off 6 bases at V and 3 bases at J, with 9 bases between the two ends. The germline gives CDR1 SNHLY, CDR2 FYNNEI. This TCR derives from a human donor who was either an allogeneic HSCT recipient or a stem cell or donor lymphocyte infusion donor (not recorded which). It is not recorded whose cells these are; they may come from a transplant donor. Sequencing used blood, either unsorted or a sorted T cell fraction (not recorded which). This chain connects TRBV2 to TRBJ2-4, with D possibly TRBD1 on 5 matching bases. The CDR3 DNA is TGTGCCAGCAGGACAGCTTTCAAAAACATTCAGTACTTC. Protein product: CASRTAFKNIQYF.